One sample yielded the 15 T cell receptor beta chains listed below, sequenced in a study of T cells in Graves' hyperthyroidism and ophthalmopathy. Amplification yielded TCR beta CDR3 regions, with RNA transcripts as the source. TCR CDR3 regions were first amplified by RT-PCR with HTBI primers. TCRdb processed the multiplex PCR reads anew with MiXCR; each CDR3 protein has one entry. This sample has over 550,000 distinct CDR3 sequences, with 16% found just once. The sequencing input was blood. Receptors originate from a woman under 30 with Graves' hyperthyroidism.

At least ten counts were recorded for this clonotype. The chain couples TRBV20-1 to TRBJ2-1; D not certain. CDR3 length: 13 amino acids. Germline-derived CDR1 and CDR2 are DFQATT and SNEGSKA (reference sequence). V lost 3 bases to trimming and J lost 4 bases, with 10 bases between them. In DNA, the CDR3 is TGCAGTGCTAGCCAGGATACATACAATGAGCAGTTCTTC. Translating gives CSASQDTYNEQFF.

This clonotype was observed a handful of times. The genes are TRBV10-3 and TRBJ1-2; the D is unclear. CDR1 and CDR2 from the germline V gene are ENHRY and SYGVKD. V lost 2 bases, J lost 2 bases, and 6 bases lay in between. The CDR3 totals 13 residues. The CDR3 is CAISERTNYGYTF. The CDR3, as DNA: TGTGCCATCAGTGAGCGGACCAACTATGGCTACACCTTC.

This chain joins TRBV29-1 and TRBJ1-2; tentative D call: TRBD1 (5 bases). The CDR3 consists of 13 residues. The V end was cut by 7 bases, the J end by 5 bases, with 17 bases between. Germline V CDR1 and CDR2: SQVTM, ANQGSEA. The CDR3 bases are TGCAGCGCCGACGCCAGGGAGGGATATGGCTACACCTTC. This codes for CSADAREGYGYTF.

A remark on this clonotype: A read error may be the cause here, since a much bigger clone is one base away. The chain joins TRBV28 to TRBJ1-1; D unclear. CDR3 length: 12 amino acids. Germline CDR1 reads MDHEN; CDR2 reads SYDVKM. The CDR3 region is CVSSPSLSEAFF. In DNA form, the CDR3 reads TGTGTCAGCAGTCCCTCCCTTTCTGAAGCTTTCTTT.

In its sample, this clonotype was seen many times. The J gene is TRBJ2-1, the V gene TRBV7-9; D possibly corresponds to TRBD1 (5 bases). Trimming took 5 bases from V and 8 from J, leaving 10 bases between them. Germline CDR1 SEHNR, CDR2 FQNEAQ (reference sequence). The CDR3 has 12 residues. Here the CDR3 reads CASSMTRDEQFF. The CDR3 DNA reads as TGTGCCAGCAGCATGACCAGGGATGAGCAGTTCTTC.

This clonotype has just a few counts. J is TRBJ1-2 and V is TRBV4-1; 8 bases are a match to TRBD1. J lost 8 bases, V lost 0 bases, and 8 bases had no gene match. CDR1 MGHRA and CDR2 YSYEKL come from the germline V gene. The CDR3 has 15 residues. CDR3: CASSQDGNRGKGYTF. The CDR3 DNA sequence: TGCGCCAGCAGCCAAGATGGGAACAGGGGGAAAGGCTACACCTTC.

This clonotype was recorded at least ten times. This chain connects TRBV11-2 to TRBJ2-2; D not certain. CDR3 length: 14 amino acids. Trimming removed 5 bases at V and 0 bases at J, with 7 bases between. Germline CDR1 and CDR2: SGHAT and FQNNGV. The CDR3 DNA reads TGTGCCAGCAGCCCTATTGCGAACACCGGGGAGCTGTTTTTT. It translates to CASSPIANTGELFF.

This clonotype has ten or more counts. The rearrangement joins TRBV6-5 to TRBJ2-3; 9 bases are a match to TRBD2. Germline lookup yields CDR1 MNHEY and CDR2 SVGAGI. This CDR3 spans 15 amino acids. After removal of 2 bases from V and 8 bases from J, the junction contained 8 bases not matched to a gene. The CDR3 DNA is TGTGCCAGCAGTTACCTGGGACTAGCCCTCAGTACGCAGTATTTT. Its translation is CASSYLGLALSTQYF.

The chain couples TRBV20-1 to TRBJ1-2; TRBD1 matches 7 bases. Germline values: CDR1 DFQATT, CDR2 SNEGSKA (reference sequence). CDR3 size: 13 residues. Unmatched junction bases numbered 7, after V lost 4 bases and J lost 5 bases. CDR3 sequence: CSATVVGQYGYTF. The CDR3 nucleotides read TGCAGTGCTACAGTAGTGGGACAGTATGGCTACACCTTC.

This clonotype has just a few counts. The V and J genes are TRBV28 and TRBJ2-7; 9 nucleotides align to TRBD2. Germline V gene lookup returns CDR1 MDHEN and CDR2 SYDVKM. V dropped 3 bases and J dropped 8; count of bases not matched to a gene: 14. The CDR3 extends over 16 amino acids. The CDR3 loop is CASSFYKSRTSAKQYF. The CDR3 DNA follows: TGTGCCAGCAGTTTCTATAAGTCTCGGACTAGCGCTAAGCAGTACTTC.

The genes are TRBV20-1 and TRBJ2-3; either TRBD1 or TRBD2 may fit D (5 bases each). Germline lookup yields CDR1 DFQATT and CDR2 SNEGSKA (reference sequence). This CDR3 spans 14 amino acids. V lost 3 bases to trimming and J lost 5 bases, with 15 bases between them. CDR3 loop: CSASSGAIEDTQYF. In DNA, the CDR3 is TGCAGTGCTAGTTCCGGGGCGATTGAAGATACGCAGTATTTT.

This clonotype was seen many times. The chain employs TRBV2 and TRBJ1-2; D is possibly TRBD1 (6 bases). CDR3 length: 13 residues. The V gene's germline CDR1 is SNHLY and CDR2 FYNNEI. The V end lost 6 bases, the J end lost 4 bases, and 12 bases lay between the germline ends. CDR3 sequence: CASRGALAYGYTF. The CDR3 nucleotides read TGTGCCAGCAGGGGGGCCCTGGCCTATGGCTACACCTTC.

This clonotype has only a few counts. The rearrangement joins TRBV6-5 to TRBJ2-7; D may correspond to TRBD1 or TRBD2 (6 bases each). Germline CDR1 MNHEY, CDR2 SVGAGI. This CDR3 spans 17 amino acids. Trimming removed 0 bases at V and 5 bases at J, with 20 bases between. CDR3 amino acids: CASSYSKGIGRGDEQYF. In nucleotides, the CDR3 is TGTGCCAGCAGTTACTCGAAGGGGATCGGTAGGGGGGACGAGCAGTACTTC.

This clonotype has a count of ten or more. CDR3 protein: CASSLKGLAGRNEQFF. The DNA of the CDR3 is TGTGCCAGCAGTTTGAAGGGACTAGCGGGAAGGAATGAGCAGTTCTTC. The chain combines TRBV28 with TRBJ2-1, with 13 bases that match TRBD2. V was clipped by 3 bases and J by 7 bases; unmatched bases: 6. CDR3 length: 16 amino acids. Germline CDR1 and CDR2: MDHEN and SYDVKM.

This clonotype was picked up many times. The CDR3 region is CASSLELGEQYF. CDR3 in DNA: TGTGCCAGCAGCCTGGAGTTAGGGGAGCAGTACTTC. J is TRBJ2-7 and V is TRBV7-9; D gene unclear. V was pared by 5 bases and J by 7 bases, with 12 bases between. The CDR3 is 12 amino acids. The V gene's germline CDR1 is SEHNR and CDR2 FQNEAQ (reference sequence).